In its sample, the clone carrying this T cell receptor (beta chain) was seen many times. The missing CDR3 end, 3 residues past where the read stops, is filled in from the germline J gene. The data belong to a study of T cell clonality in common variable immunodeficiency. The CDR3 contains 17 residues. The J segment lost 2 bases and the V segment lost 4 bases, leaving 10 bases of the junction unmatched. Per germline, CDR1 LGHNA and CDR2 YNFKEQ. Assay: immunoSEQ multiplex PCR; the TCRdb copy retains only in-frame clones and omits some. The table lists roughly 48,000 clones, with no singletons. Sequencing was done on a sample of peripheral blood mononuclear cells. This chain connects TRBV4-2 to TRBJ2-7; 11 bases agree with TRBD2. The receptor comes from a person between 18 and 75 years old in good health. CDR3 sequence reads: CASSLNAGLADPYEQYF. Partial CDR3 DNA: TGTGCCAGCAGCCTGAACGCGGGACTAGCGGACCCCTACGAG.